These T cell receptor beta chains were read from a single sample in a study of blood T cells in healthy people across ages. TCRdb reanalysed the 5' RACE reads using MiXCR and keeps one entry per CDR3 protein. The sample holds more than 450,000 distinct CDR3 sequences, about 26% seen once. Another study also made use of these data, one on T cells of mothers and their children.

Sequencing input: blood. These receptors all come from a boy between 2 and 10 years old in good health. The conserved cysteine and the conserved F or W are not part of the CDR3 here. Each record gives: J gene, V gene, CDR3 protein.

TRBJ1-2,TRBV9,ASSQQGVSRYGYT
TRBJ2-2,TRBV6-5,ASSYRTSGGGGELF
-,TRBV7-2,ASSLFLLETQY
TRBJ2-3,TRBV15,ATSRRLAQSTDTQY
TRBJ2-5,TRBV7-6,ASSTQAARGETQY
-,TRBV7-9,ASSLAQLAGGPGYNEQF
-,TRBV20-1,SARDLGDEQY
TRBJ2-2,TRBV27,ASSSRRTNTGELF
-,TRBV12-3/TRBV12-4,ASRASGVYNEQF
TRBJ2-4,TRBV7-3,ASSSRPTASIQY
TRBJ2-2,TRBV12-5,ASGSGLAGLEMNTGELF
TRBJ2-3,TRBV14,ASSQDRGISHTQY
TRBJ2-5,TRBV20-1,SARESKLASWGETQY
TRBJ2-5,TRBV7-9,ASSLMAGGRETQY
TRBJ2-7,TRBV29-1,SVERLAGGNYEQY
TRBJ2-7,TRBV20-1,SASSAGAYEQY
TRBJ2-2,TRBV27,ASHSGGELF
TRBJ2-5,TRBV15,ATSRGQGPSETQY
TRBJ2-3,TRBV5-1,ASSLEIIRDTQY
TRBJ2-7,TRBV11-2,ASSPGGNSYEQY
TRBJ2-2,TRBV27,ASSPLAGGYTGELF
TRBJ2-1,TRBV10-3,AIRTRDTGLGEQF
-,TRBV20-1,SARDRSRTYEQY
TRBJ2-7,TRBV5-1,ASPEALARGYEQY
TRBJ1-4,TRBV6-5,ATGRGRGDEKLF
TRBJ2-5,TRBV7-8,ASSPSGGDGGTQY
TRBJ2-1,TRBV6-1,ASRKRLAGGMVSYNEQF
TRBJ2-7,TRBV7-2,ASSLRGGTPYYEQY
TRBJ1-1,TRBV5-1,ASSYGTGVTEAF
TRBJ2-4,TRBV25-1,ASSEGTGEDIQY
TRBJ1-4,TRBV29-1,SVAGGTSSEKLF
TRBJ1-1,TRBV20-1,SAGQGLNTEAF
TRBJ2-2,TRBV2,ARGQVNTGELF
TRBJ1-1,TRBV6-5,ASSYYGQAGDPEAF
TRBJ1-3,TRBV20-1,SAGGISGNTIY
TRBJ1-6,TRBV11-2,ASSRQGSHSPLH
TRBJ1-2,TRBV18,ASSLPGTAINYGYT
-,TRBV7-9,ASSRGHSYEQY
TRBJ1-2,TRBV12-3/TRBV12-4,ASSFSGTLYGYT
-,TRBV11-2,ASSEGGLGIYNEQF
TRBJ1-1,TRBV5-1,ASSYKPGGLVGTEAF
TRBJ2-5,TRBV5-1,ASSLVPGQEETQY
TRBJ2-5,TRBV10-3,AISETTSGRSGTQY
TRBJ2-5,TRBV2,ASKEMALQETQY
TRBJ1-2,TRBV3-1,ASSLHTTSNYGYT
TRBJ1-1,TRBV7-2,ASSQGRRRTEAF
TRBJ2-5,TRBV21-1,ASARGETQY
TRBJ2-3,TRBV7-3,ASSPKIAGATDTQY
-,TRBV4-2,ASSQGGQSRNEQF
TRBJ2-4,TRBV28,ASASSSPFRGQRDIQY
TRBJ1-1,TRBV7-9,ASNLDQGTEAF
TRBJ2-5,TRBV25-1,ASSEVVETQY
TRBJ1-1,TRBV29-1,SVELGTATEAF
TRBJ1-2,TRBV20-1,SAETGGGGYT
TRBJ2-5,TRBV2,ASTRKLTSGVETQY
TRBJ2-5,TRBV7-2,ASSRDRGTQETQY
TRBJ2-7,TRBV6-6,ASSLAGTSGAYEQY
TRBJ1-1,TRBV27,ASSLSPGVNTEAF
-,TRBV7-3,ASSRLTGDEQF